The T cell receptor (beta chain) described here comes from a study of shared clonotypes between healthy human individuals. Sequencing was performed with immunoSEQ multiplex PCR; in TCRdb, only in-frame clones are kept and a portion is missing. The sample shows some 1,600,000 clones, 95% to 99% of them seen only once. V dropped 6 bases and J dropped 0 bases, with 14 bases sitting between them. Germline V lookup: CDR1 SGHNT, CDR2 YYREEE (reference sequence). The CDR3 is 15 amino acids. Sequenced sample: naive CD4+ T cells sorted from blood. Subset here: CD45RA+ positively selected. This chain connects TRBV5-4 to TRBJ2-3, with D perhaps TRBD1 or TRBD2 (5 bases each). The clonotype originates from a man aged 30 to 45 in good health. The CDR3 reads CASTRQGGSTDTQYF. CDR3 nucleotides: TGTGCCAGCACCCGGCAGGGCGGGAGCACAGATACGCAGTATTTT.